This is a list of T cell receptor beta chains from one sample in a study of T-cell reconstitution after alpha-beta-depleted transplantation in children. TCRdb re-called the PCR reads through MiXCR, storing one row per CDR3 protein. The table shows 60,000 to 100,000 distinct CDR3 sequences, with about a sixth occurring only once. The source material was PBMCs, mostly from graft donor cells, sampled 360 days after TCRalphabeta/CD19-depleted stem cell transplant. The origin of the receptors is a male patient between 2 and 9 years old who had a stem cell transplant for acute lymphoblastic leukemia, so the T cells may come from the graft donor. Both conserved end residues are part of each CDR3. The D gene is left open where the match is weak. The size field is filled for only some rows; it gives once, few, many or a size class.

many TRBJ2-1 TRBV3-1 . TGTGCCAGCAGCCGTCGCCCGGGGGCGACGGGGAATGAGCAGTTCTTC CASSRRPGATGNEQFF
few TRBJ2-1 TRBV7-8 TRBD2 TGTGCCAGCAGGAGACTAGCGGGAGTTGAGCAGTTCTTC CASRRLAGVEQFF
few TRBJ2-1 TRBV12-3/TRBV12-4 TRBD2 TGTGCCAGCAGTCTGCTTCGGACTAGCAACTACAATGAGCAGTTCTTC CASSLLRTSNYNEQFF
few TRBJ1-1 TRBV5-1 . TGCGCCAGCAGGGATTTGCGTCGGACTGAAGCTTTCTTT CASRDLRRTEAFF
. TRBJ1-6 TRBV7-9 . TGTGCCAGCAGCTCTCCCCCTAGGAGCTCACCCCTCCACTTT CASSSPPRSSPLHF
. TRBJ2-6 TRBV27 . TGTGCCAGCAGTTTATCGGGCACCAGCTCTGGGGCCAACGTCCTGACTTTC CASSLSGTSSGANVLTF
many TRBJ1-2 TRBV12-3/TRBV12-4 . TGTGCCAGCAGTTTAAGGGGCCACTATGGCTACACCTTC CASSLRGHYGYTF
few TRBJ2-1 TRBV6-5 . TGTGCCAGCAGTTACCGTTCGAGGGGCCACCTCTCCTACAATGAGCAGTTCTTC CASSYRSRGHLSYNEQFF
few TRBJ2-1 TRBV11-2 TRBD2 TGTGCCAGCAGCTTAGATGGTAGCGGGAGGGGTCTGATCTACAATGAGCAGTTCTTC CASSLDGSGRGLIYNEQFF
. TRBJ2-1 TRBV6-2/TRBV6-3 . TGTGCCAGCAATCTTGGACGGGTCATCTACAATGAGCAGTTCTTC CASNLGRVIYNEQFF
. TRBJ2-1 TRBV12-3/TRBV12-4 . TGTGCCAGCAGTTTAGGGTTGGAGCAGTTCTTC CASSLGLEQFF
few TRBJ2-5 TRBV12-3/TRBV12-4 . TGTGCCAGCAGTTTGGAGGGGGGAGAGACCCAGTACTTC CASSLEGGETQYF
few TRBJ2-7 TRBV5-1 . TGCGCCAGCAGCTTGGACGTGGGGTACTACGAGCAGTACTTC CASSLDVGYYEQYF
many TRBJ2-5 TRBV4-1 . TGCGCCAGCAGCAAAGTGAGGACAGCTCAAGAGACCCAGTACTTC CASSKVRTAQETQYF
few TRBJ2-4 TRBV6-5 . TGTGCCAGCAGTTATTACAGGGGGGGGGCCAAAAACATTCAGTACTTC CASSYYRGGAKNIQYF
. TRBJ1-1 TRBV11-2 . TGTGCCAGCAGCTTAAGTGCGTACGGGAACACTGAAGCTTTCTTT CASSLSAYGNTEAFF
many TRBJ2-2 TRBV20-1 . TGCAGTGCTTTACCCCTGGGACAACCTTACACCGGGGAGCTGTTTTTT CSALPLGQPYTGELFF
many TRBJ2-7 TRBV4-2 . TGTGCCAGCAGTCGTTATGCACTCTCCTACGAGCAGTACTTC CASSRYALSYEQYF
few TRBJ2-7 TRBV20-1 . TGCAGTGCAGGGGCGCTCTACGAGCAGTACTTC CSAGALYEQYF
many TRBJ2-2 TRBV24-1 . TGTGCCACCAGTGATCCCGGACCCGTCACCGGGGAGCTGTTTTTT CATSDPGPVTGELFF
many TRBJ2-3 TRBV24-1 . TGTGCCACCAGTGATTGGGACAGCACAGATACGCAGTATTTT CATSDWDSTDTQYF
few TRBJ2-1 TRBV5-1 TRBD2 TGCGCCAGCAGCTCCGGACTAGCGGGAGGTCCCTACAATGAGCAGTTCTTC CASSSGLAGGPYNEQFF
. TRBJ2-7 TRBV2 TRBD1 TGTGCCAGCAGTGACCTCCGGGACAGGGGACACGAGCAGTACTTC CASSDLRDRGHEQYF
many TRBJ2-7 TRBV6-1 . TGTGCCAGCAGCGAGGGTGGACATTTCTCCTACGAGCAGTACTTC CASSEGGHFSYEQYF
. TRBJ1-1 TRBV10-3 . TGTGCCATCAGTGAGCTGGACCAGAACACTGAAGCTTTCTTT CAISELDQNTEAFF
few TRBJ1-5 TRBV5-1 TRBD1 TGCGCCAGCAGCCACGGGACAGGGGATAATCAGCCCCAGCATTTT CASSHGTGDNQPQHF
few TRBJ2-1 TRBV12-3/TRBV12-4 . TGTGCCAGCAGGCCACACCTTACTAATGAGCAGTTCTTC CASRPHLTNEQFF
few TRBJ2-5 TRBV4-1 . TGCGCCAGCAGCCCTAGAAACAGGGAAGAGACCCAGTACTTC CASSPRNREETQYF
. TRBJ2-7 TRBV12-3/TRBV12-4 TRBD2 TGTGCCAGCAGTTCCCGACTAGCGGGAAACTACGAGCAGTACTTC CASSSRLAGNYEQYF
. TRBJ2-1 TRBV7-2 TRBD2 TGTGCCAGCAGCCTGGGACTAGCGGGCTACAATGAGCAGTTCTTC CASSLGLAGYNEQFF
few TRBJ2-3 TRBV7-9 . TGTGCCAGCAGCGACGGGAGCGCTAGCACAGATACGCAGTATTTT CASSDGSASTDTQYF
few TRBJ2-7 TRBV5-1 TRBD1 TGCGCCAGCAGCTTGGAGGGGGCAGATTACGAGCAGTACTTC CASSLEGADYEQYF
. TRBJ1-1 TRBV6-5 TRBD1 TGTGCCAGCAGTTACTCCAACAGGGGTACTGAAGCTTTCTTT CASSYSNRGTEAFF
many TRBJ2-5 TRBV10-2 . TGCGCCAGCAGTGACACAGAGGGGACCCAGTACTTC CASSDTEGTQYF
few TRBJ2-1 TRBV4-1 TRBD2 TGCGCCAGCAGCCAAGGTGGGGGGGTTGAGCAGTTCTTC CASSQGGGVEQFF
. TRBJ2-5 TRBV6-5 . TGTGCCAGCAGTTACTCCTCCTTGGGGAGGAACTCCCAAGAGACCCAGTACTTC CASSYSSLGRNSQETQYF
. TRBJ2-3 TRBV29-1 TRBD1 TGCAGCGGGGACAGGGGGCATAATCCAGATACGCAGTATTTT CSGDRGHNPDTQYF
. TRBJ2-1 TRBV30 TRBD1 TGTGCCTGGAGTGAGGACAGGGGGGCTTACAATGAGCAGTTCTTC CAWSEDRGAYNEQFF
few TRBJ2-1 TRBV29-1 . TGCAGCGGCTACGGAGCGAGCTCCTACAATGAGCAGTTCTTC CSGYGASSYNEQFF
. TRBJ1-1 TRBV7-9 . TGTGCCAGCAGCTTAGCCGGCGCACTGGGCTTT CASSLAGALGF
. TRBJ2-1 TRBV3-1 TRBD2 TGTGCCAGCAGCCCTCCTGGCGGGAGACTACTCAATGAGCAGTTCTTC CASSPPGGRLLNEQFF
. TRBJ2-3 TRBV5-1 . TGCGCCAGCAGCTTGGCGCTCAGGTACGGCACAGATACGCAGTATTTT CASSLALRYGTDTQYF
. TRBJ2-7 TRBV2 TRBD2 TGTGCCAGCAGTATCGACAGGGTCAGGACTAGCGGGAGGTACGAGCAGTACTTC CASSIDRVRTSGRYEQYF
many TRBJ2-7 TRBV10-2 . TGCGCCACCCAAAGAACCTCCTACGAGCAGTACTTC CATQRTSYEQYF
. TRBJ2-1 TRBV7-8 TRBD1 TGTGCCAGCAGCTTTGGGACAGGGGTGAGTGAGCAGTTCTTC CASSFGTGVSEQFF
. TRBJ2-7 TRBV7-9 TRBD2 TGTGCCAGCAGCCTGGGACTAGCTCTCTTCGAGCAGTACTTC CASSLGLALFEQYF
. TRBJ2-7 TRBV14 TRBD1 TGTGCCAGCAGCCCCACAGGGGTTGCCAGCGAGCAGTACTTC CASSPTGVASEQYF
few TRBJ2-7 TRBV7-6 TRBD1 TGTGCCAGCAGCCGGACAGGAGACGACTACGAGCAGTACTTC CASSRTGDDYEQYF
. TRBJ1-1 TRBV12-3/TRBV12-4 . TGTGCCAGCATGCGCATGAACACTGAAGCTTTCTTT CASMRMNTEAFF
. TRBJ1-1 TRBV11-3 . TGTGCCAGCAGAGGTCCTCGTGGGCTGAACACTGAAGCTTTCTTT CASRGPRGLNTEAFF
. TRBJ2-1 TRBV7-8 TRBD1 TGTGCCAGCAGCCTCCGACAGGGGTGGGTCTCCTACAATGAGCAGTTCTTC CASSLRQGWVSYNEQFF
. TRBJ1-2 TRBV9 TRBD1 TGTGCCAGCAGCGACCGCTTCGGTGGGACAGTCGGCACCTTC CASSDRFGGTVGTF
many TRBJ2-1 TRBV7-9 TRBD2 TGTGCCAGCTCCATTCCGGGGGGGGATGAGCAGTTCTTC CASSIPGGDEQFF
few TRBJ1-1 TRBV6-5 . TGTGCCAGCAGTTCTCACTACTGGCACACTGAAGCTTTCTTT CASSSHYWHTEAFF
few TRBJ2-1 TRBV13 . TGTGCCAGCAGCCGTAAAAAGCTCACAGGGAACGAGGAGGCTTCCTCCTACAATGAGCAGTTCTTC CASSRKKLTGNEEASSYNEQFF
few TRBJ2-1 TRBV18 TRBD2 TGTGCCAGCTCAGTAGCGGGAGTCCTTTACAATGAGCAGTTCTTC CASSVAGVLYNEQFF
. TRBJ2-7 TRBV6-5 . TGTGCCAGCAGTTACCGACTACCTGACGAGCAGTACTTC CASSYRLPDEQYF
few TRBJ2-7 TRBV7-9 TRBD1 TGTGCCAGCACCCCTTCAACCGGGACAGGGGTTTACGAGCAGTACTTC CASTPSTGTGVYEQYF
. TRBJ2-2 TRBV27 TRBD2 TGTGCCAGCAGTTTAGGCGGGAGAGGTCCGTACACCGGGGAGCTGTTTTTT CASSLGGRGPYTGELFF
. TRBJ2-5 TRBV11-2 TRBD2 TGTGCCAGCAGCTTAGACCCCTCTAGCGGGAGTAGGGAAGAGACCCAGTACTTC CASSLDPSSGSREETQYF